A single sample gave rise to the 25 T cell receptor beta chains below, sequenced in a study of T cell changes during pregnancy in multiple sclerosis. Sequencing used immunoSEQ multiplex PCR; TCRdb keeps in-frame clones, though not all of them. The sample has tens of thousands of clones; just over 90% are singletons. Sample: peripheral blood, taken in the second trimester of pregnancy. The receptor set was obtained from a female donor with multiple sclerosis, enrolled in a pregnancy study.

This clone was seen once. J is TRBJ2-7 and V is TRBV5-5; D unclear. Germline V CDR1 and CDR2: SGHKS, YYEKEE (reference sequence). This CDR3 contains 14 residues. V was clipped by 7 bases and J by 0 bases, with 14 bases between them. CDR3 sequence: CASSYFVSSYEQYF. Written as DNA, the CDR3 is TGTGCCAGCTCGTATTTTGTCAGCTCCTACGAGCAGTACTTC.

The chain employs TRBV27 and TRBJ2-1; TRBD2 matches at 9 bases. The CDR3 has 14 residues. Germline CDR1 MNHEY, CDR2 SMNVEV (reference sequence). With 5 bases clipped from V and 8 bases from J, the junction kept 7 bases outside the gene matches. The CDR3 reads CASSRVAGVHEQFF. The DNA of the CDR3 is TGTGCCAGCAGTCGGGTAGCGGGGGTTCATGAGCAGTTCTTC.

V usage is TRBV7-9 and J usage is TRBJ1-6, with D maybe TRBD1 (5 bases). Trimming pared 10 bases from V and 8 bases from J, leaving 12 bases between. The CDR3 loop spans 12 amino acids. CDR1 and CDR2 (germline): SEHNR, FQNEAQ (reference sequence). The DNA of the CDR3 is TGTGCCATCGACCGGGGGGATTCACCCCTCCACTTT. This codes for CAIDRGDSPLHF.

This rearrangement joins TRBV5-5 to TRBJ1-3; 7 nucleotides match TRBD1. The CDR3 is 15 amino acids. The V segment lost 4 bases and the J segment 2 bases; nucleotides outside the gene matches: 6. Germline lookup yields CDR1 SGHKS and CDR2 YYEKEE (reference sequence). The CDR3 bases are TGTGCCAGCAGCCATCGGACAGGAACTGGAAACACCATATATTTT. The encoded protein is CASSHRTGTGNTIYF.

The CDR3, as DNA: TGTGCCAGCAGCCCAGACCGCGGGAGGGAAGCTTTCTTT. It specifies CASSPDRGREAFF. The chain uses TRBV14 and TRBJ1-1; D uncertain. The CDR3 extends over 13 amino acids. V lost 4 bases, J lost 8 bases, and 14 bases lay in between. Germline lookup yields CDR1 SGHDN and CDR2 FVKESK.

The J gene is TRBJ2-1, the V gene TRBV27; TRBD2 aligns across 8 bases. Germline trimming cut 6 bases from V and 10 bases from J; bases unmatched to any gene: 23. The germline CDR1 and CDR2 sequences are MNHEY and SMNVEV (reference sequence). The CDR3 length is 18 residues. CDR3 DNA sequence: TGTGCCAGCAGCCGGAGCCTCTCGGGGGGGCCGAGAGAAGGGGAGCAGTTCTTC. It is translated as CASSRSLSGGPREGEQFF.

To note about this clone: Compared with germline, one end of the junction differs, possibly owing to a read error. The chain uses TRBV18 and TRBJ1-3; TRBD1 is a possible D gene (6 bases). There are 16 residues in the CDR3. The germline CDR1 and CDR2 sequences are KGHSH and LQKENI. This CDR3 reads CASSPPRTALGNTMYF. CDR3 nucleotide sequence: TGTGCCAGCTCACCCCCTCGGACAGCCCTGGGGAACACCATGTATTTT.

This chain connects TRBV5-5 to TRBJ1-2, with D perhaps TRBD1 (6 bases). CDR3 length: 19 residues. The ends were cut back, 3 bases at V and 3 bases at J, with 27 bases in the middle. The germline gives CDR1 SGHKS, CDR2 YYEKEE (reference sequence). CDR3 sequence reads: CASSSGYREVVLEYYGYTF. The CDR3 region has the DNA TGTGCCAGCAGCTCGGGGTACAGGGAAGTAGTTCTGGAATACTATGGCTACACCTTC.

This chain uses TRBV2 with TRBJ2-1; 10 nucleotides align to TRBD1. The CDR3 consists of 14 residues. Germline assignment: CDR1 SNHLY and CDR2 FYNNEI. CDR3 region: CAISGTGVYNEQFF. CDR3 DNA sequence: TGTGCTATCTCCGGGACAGGGGTTTACAATGAGCAGTTCTTC.

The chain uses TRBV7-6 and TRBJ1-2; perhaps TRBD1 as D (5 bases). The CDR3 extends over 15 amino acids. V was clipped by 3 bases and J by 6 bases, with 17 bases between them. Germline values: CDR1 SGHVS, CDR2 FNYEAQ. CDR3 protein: CASSFRVDSYDGYTF. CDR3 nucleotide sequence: TGTGCCAGCAGCTTCCGTGTCGACAGCTACGATGGCTACACCTTC.

CDR3 sequence: CASSPTTGGGTEAFF. CDR3 in DNA: TGTGCCAGCTCACCTACAACAGGGGGCGGCACTGAAGCTTTCTTT. The genes are TRBV18 and TRBJ1-1; 9 bases are a match to TRBD1. Germline CDR1 reads KGHSH; CDR2 reads LQKENI. V lost 3 bases to trimming and J lost 4 bases; unmatched junction nucleotides: 6. The CDR3 extends over 15 amino acids.

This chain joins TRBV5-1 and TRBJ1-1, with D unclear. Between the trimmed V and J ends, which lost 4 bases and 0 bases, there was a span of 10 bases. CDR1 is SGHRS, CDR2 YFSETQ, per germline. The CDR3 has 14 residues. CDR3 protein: CASSGGDLNTEAFF. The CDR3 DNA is TGCGCCAGCAGCGGCGGGGATCTGAACACTGAAGCTTTCTTT. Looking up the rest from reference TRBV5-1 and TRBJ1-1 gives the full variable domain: KAGVTQTPRYLIKTRGQQVTLSCSPISGHRSVSWYQQTPGQGLQFLFEYFSETQRNKGNFPGRFSGRQFSNSRSEMNVSTLELGDSALYLCASSGGDLNTEAFFGQGTRLTVV.

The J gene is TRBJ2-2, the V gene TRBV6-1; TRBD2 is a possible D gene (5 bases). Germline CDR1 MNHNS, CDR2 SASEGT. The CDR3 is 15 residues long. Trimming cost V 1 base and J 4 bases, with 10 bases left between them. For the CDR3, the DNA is TGTGCCAGCAGTGAAGTACTAGGAGGCACCGGGGAGCTGTTTTTT. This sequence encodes CASSEVLGGTGELFF.

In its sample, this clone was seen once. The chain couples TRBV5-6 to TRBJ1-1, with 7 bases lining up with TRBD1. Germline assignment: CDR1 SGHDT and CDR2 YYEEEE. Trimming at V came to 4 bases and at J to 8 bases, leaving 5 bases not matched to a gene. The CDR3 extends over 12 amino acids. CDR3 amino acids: CASSTRGAEAFF. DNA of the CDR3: TGTGCCAGCAGCACCAGGGGGGCCGAAGCTTTCTTT.

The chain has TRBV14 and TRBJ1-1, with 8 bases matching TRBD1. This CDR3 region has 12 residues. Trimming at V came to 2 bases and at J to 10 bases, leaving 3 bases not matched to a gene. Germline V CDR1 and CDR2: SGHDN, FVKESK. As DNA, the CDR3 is TGTGCCAGCAGCCAACGGACAGGGCTAGCTTTCTTT. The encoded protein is CASSQRTGLAFF.

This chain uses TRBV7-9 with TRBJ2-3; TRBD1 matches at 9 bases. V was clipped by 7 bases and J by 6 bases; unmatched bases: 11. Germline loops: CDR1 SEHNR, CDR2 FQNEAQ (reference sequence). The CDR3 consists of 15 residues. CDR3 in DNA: TGTGCCAGCAACAAAGACAGGGGGTGGGCTGATACGCAGTATTTT. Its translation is CASNKDRGWADTQYF.

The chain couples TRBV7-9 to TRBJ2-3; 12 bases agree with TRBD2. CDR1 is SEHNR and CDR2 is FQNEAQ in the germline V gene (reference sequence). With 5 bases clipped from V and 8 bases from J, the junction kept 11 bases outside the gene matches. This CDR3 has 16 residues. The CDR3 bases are TGTGCCAGCAGCCAAGGACTAGCGGGATTGTATGTTACGCAGTATTTT. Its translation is CASSQGLAGLYVTQYF.

CDR3 sequence (DNA): TGTGCCACCTGGGGCTCCGGCCCTAATGAAAAACTGTTTTTT. Encoded protein: CATWGSGPNEKLFF. This sequence joins TRBV2 and TRBJ1-4, with D possibly being TRBD1 (5 bases). V was pared by 10 bases and J by 3 bases, with 15 bases between. The CDR3 is 14 amino acids. The germline gives CDR1 SNHLY, CDR2 FYNNEI.

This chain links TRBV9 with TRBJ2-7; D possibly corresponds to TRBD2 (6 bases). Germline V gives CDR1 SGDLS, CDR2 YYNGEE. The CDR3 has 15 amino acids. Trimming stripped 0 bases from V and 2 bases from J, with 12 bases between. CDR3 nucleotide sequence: TGTGCCAGCAGCGTAGCTGGGGGAGGAGCCTACGAGCAGTACTTC. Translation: CASSVAGGGAYEQYF.

Written as DNA, the CDR3 is TGTGCCAGCAGTTCCGGGTGGACAGGGCGCTACACCTTC. Its translation: CASSSGWTGRYTF. The chain combines TRBV27 with TRBJ1-2, with 8 bases fitting TRBD1. Germline V CDR1 and CDR2: MNHEY, SMNVEV (reference sequence). The ends lost 4 bases at V and 9 bases at J; junction bases unmatched: 7. CDR3 length: 13 residues.

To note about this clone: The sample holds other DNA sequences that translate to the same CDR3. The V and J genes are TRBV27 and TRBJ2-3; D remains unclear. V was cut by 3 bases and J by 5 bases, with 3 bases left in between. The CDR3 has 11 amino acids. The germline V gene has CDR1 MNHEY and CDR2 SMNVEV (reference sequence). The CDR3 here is CASSFLDTQYF. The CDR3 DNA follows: TGTGCCAGCAGTTTTCTAGATACGCAGTATTTT.

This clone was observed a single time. CDR3 region: CASSDSNRGLYNEQFF. The CDR3 coding sequence is TGTGCCAGCAGTGACTCGAACAGGGGCCTTTACAATGAGCAGTTCTTC. The chain is built from TRBV6-4 and TRBJ2-1; TRBD1 matches 7 bases. The CDR3 totals 16 residues. The V gene's germline CDR1 is MRHNA and CDR2 SNTAGT. The V and J ends lost 0 bases and 4 bases, in that order; junction bases with no gene match: 6.

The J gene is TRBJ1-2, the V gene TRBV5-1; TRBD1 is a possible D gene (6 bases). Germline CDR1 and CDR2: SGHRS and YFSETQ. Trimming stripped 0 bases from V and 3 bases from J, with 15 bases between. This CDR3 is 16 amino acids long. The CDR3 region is CASSLGRAGAYYGYTF. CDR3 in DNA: TGCGCCAGCAGCTTGGGTCGCGCGGGGGCATACTATGGCTACACCTTC. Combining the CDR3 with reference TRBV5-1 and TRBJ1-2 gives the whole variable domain KAGVTQTPRYLIKTRGQQVTLSCSPISGHRSVSWYQQTPGQGLQFLFEYFSETQRNKGNFPGRFSGRQFSNSRSEMNVSTLELGDSALYLCASSLGRAGAYYGYTFGSGTRLTVV.

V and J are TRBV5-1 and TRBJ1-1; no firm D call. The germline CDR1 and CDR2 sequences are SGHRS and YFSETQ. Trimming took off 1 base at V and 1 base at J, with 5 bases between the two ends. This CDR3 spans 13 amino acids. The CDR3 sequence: CASSLHGNTEAFF. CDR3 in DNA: TGCGCCAGCAGCTTGCACGGGAACACTGAAGCTTTCTTT.

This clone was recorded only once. The CDR3 DNA sequence: TGTGCCAGCAGTTTAACCCCCGGTAGCGGGGGCCATACCTACGAGCAGTACTTC. Translated: CASSLTPGSGGHTYEQYF. This chain joins TRBV27 and TRBJ2-7, with 9 positions matching TRBD2. V gave up 2 bases and J gave up 2 bases; unmatched junction bases: 13. The CDR3 is 18 amino acids. Germline V lookup: CDR1 MNHEY, CDR2 SMNVEV (reference sequence).